One TCR beta chain is described in this entry. This entry belongs to a study of blood T cell repertoires in COVID-19. The V gene's germline CDR1 is SEHNR and CDR2 FQNEAQ (reference sequence). The ends were cut back, 3 bases at V and 2 bases at J, with 10 bases in the middle. The length of the CDR3 is 14 residues. Per the original data handling: It was from reference gene primer amplification that nucleated cell counts were estimated. Here immunoSEQ multiplex PCR was the method, and the copy in TCRdb shows in-frame clones only, minus some. V and J calls and clone size are copied from that table; D and trimming were computed from the DNA. The sample lists fewer than 200,000 clones; nearly 90% were seen once.

The sample comprised peripheral blood. The chain is built from TRBV7-9 and TRBJ1-1, with TRBD1 as a possible D gene (6 bases). This sequence was found in a man in his fifties or sixties with active or convalescent COVID-19. The chain's CDR3 is CASSLTGPNTEAFF. The CDR3 nucleotides are TGTGCCAGCAGCTTGACAGGACCTAACACTGAAGCTTTCTTT. The entire variable domain, with the rest obtained from reference TRBV7-9 and TRBJ1-1, is as follows: DTGVSQNPRHKITKRGQNVTFRCDPISEHNRLYWYRQTLGQGPEFLTYFQNEAQLEKSRLLSDRFSAERPKGSFSTLEIQRTEQGDSAMYLCASSLTGPNTEAFFGQGTRLTVV.